The source of this TCR beta chain is a study of CD8 T cells in Susac syndrome. The J segment lost 6 bases and the V segment lost 4 bases, leaving 5 bases of the junction unmatched. This CDR3 spans 14 amino acids. In germline, CDR1 is LNHDA, CDR2 SQIVND (reference sequence). Roughly 0.45 to 1 ug RNA was reverse transcribed with random hexamers. Using its own MiXCR run on the immunoSEQ multiplex PCR reads, TCRdb lists one record per CDR3 protein. The sample includes some 300,000 distinct CDR3 sequences, over 75% of them seen just once. Sequenced input: CD8+ T cells from PBMCs. V is TRBV19 and J is TRBJ2-1; 8 bases agree with TRBD2. The clonotype originates from a human donor with multiple sclerosis. The CDR3 coding sequence is TGTGCCAGTAGTAATAAGGGACTAGGCAATGAGCAGTTCTTC. Residues: CASSNKGLGNEQFF.